A single sample gave rise to the 26 T cell receptor beta chains below, sequenced in a study of long-term antiretroviral therapy in people with HIV. Running of the v3.0 immunoSEQ assay took place at survey level. The assay was immunoSEQ multiplex PCR, and TCRdb's table has in-frame clones only and misses some. The sample includes 35,000 to 45,000 clones, roughly 87% of them seen just once. This material consisted of unsorted PBMCs, taken 1 year after starting antiretroviral therapy. The receptors stem from a man aged 18 to 29 with HIV.

This chain joins TRBV6-4 and TRBJ2-1; 8 nucleotides align to TRBD2. The V gene's germline CDR1 is MRHNA and CDR2 SNTAGT. V dropped 3 bases and J dropped 0; count of bases not matched to a gene: 4. The CDR3 is 16 residues long. CDR3 nucleotides: TGTGCCAGCAGTGATCGGGGGGGGAGCTCCTACAATGAGCAGTTCTTC. Protein product: CASSDRGGSSYNEQFF.

The gene calls are TRBV28 and TRBJ2-7; 7 positions agree with TRBD2. The CDR3 length is 20 residues. V was pared by 4 bases and J by 5 bases, with 26 bases of the junction left unmatched. Germline V gives CDR1 MDHEN, CDR2 SYDVKM. CDR3 sequence (DNA): TGTGCCAGCAGTTCCAAGCGGGAACCCCTCCGGGGACGAAGGGCGGACGAGCAGTACTTC. It specifies CASSSKREPLRGRRADEQYF.

This clone was observed a handful of times. The chain carries TRBV6-1 and TRBJ2-7; no clear D. Germline V gene sequence: CDR1 MNHNS, CDR2 SASEGT. This CDR3 has 13 residues. Deletions cut 1 base from V and 1 base from J, with 5 bases between. The CDR3 loop is CASSEDPSYEQYF. The CDR3 DNA is TGTGCCAGCAGTGAAGACCCTTCCTACGAGCAGTACTTC.

J is TRBJ1-1 and V is TRBV29-1; D might be TRBD1 (6 bases). This CDR3 contains 12 residues. Trimming stripped 8 bases from V and 5 bases from J, with 15 bases between. In germline, CDR1 is SQVTM, CDR2 ANQGSEA. The CDR3 is CSTPGERTEAFF. DNA for the CDR3: TGCAGCACACCAGGGGAGAGGACTGAAGCTTTCTTT.

V gene TRBV2 combines with J gene TRBJ2-3; maybe TRBD2 (6 bases). V was clipped by 2 bases and J by 5 bases, with 8 bases between them. The germline V gene encodes CDR1 SNHLY and CDR2 FYNNEI. This CDR3 contains 13 residues. In nucleotides, the CDR3 is TGTGCCAGCAGTGAATGGGAGGAAGATACGCAGTATTTT. Its protein product is CASSEWEEDTQYF.

This rearrangement joins TRBV19 to TRBJ2-7; 9 nucleotides align to TRBD1. Germline loops: CDR1 LNHDA, CDR2 SQIVND (reference sequence). V lost 5 bases to trimming and J lost 7 bases; unmatched junction nucleotides: 12. The CDR3 extends over 15 amino acids. The CDR3 sequence is CASSPRTGDFREQYF. Here the CDR3 DNA reads TGTGCCAGTAGTCCCAGGACAGGGGACTTTCGGGAGCAGTACTTC. Complete variable domain (other parts from reference TRBV19 and TRBJ2-7): DGGITQSPKYLFRKEGQNVTLSCEQNLNHDAMYWYRQDPGQGLRLIYYSQIVNDFQKGDIAEGYSVSREKKESFPLTVTSAQKNPTAFYLCASSPRTGDFREQYFGPGTRLTVT.

The gene calls are TRBV11-2 and TRBJ2-3; tentative D call: TRBD1 (6 bases). The V and J ends lost 3 bases and 3 bases respectively, with 16 bases between them. Germline assignment: CDR1 SGHAT and CDR2 FQNNGV. The CDR3 runs to 16 residues. CDR3: CASSFGTPRATDTQYF. CDR3 DNA: TGTGCCAGCAGCTTCGGGACACCCCGGGCAACAGATACGCAGTATTTT.

The chain joins TRBV11-2 to TRBJ2-1; D is unresolved. The CDR3 loop spans 10 amino acids. Germline CDR1 and CDR2: SGHAT and FQNNGV. Trimming left V 3 bases short and J 10 bases short, with 4 bases between. CDR3 in DNA: TGTGCCAGCAGCTTTCGGGAGCAGTTCTTC. This sequence encodes CASSFREQFF.

This sequence joins TRBV9 and TRBJ2-1; 14 nucleotides align to TRBD2. The V gene's germline CDR1 is SGDLS and CDR2 YYNGEE. V lost 3 bases and J lost 8; bases outside the gene matches: 10. The CDR3 contains 17 residues. The chain's CDR3 is CASSDRLAGGYNDEQFF. The CDR3 nucleotides read TGTGCCAGCAGCGATCGACTAGCGGGGGGGTATAACGATGAGCAGTTCTTC.

A few counts support this clone. The V and J genes are TRBV29-1 and TRBJ1-3; the match to TRBD1 covers 7 bases. J gave up 4 bases and V 5 bases, and 5 bases lay outside the gene matches. Per the germline V gene, CDR1 is SQVTM and CDR2 is ANQGSEA. The CDR3 is 13 amino acids. CDR3 in DNA: TGCAGCGTTACAGGGGCAGGGGGAAACACCATATATTTT. This gives the protein CSVTGAGGNTIYF.

This rearrangement joins TRBV6-1 to TRBJ2-1, with 8 bases identical to TRBD1. CDR1 and CDR2 (germline): MNHNS, SASEGT. The CDR3 spans 14 residues. V was clipped by 5 bases and J by 7 bases; unmatched bases: 7. The DNA for the CDR3 is TGTGCCAGCAGTTTCCGGGACAGGAGGAATGAGCAGTTCTTC. This sequence encodes CASSFRDRRNEQFF.

The genes are TRBV5-4 and TRBJ2-1; D uncertain. Germline V gene data show CDR1 as SGHNT and CDR2 as YYREEE (reference sequence). The V and J ends lost 2 bases and 5 bases respectively, with 8 bases between them. The CDR3 runs 13 residues. CDR3 coding DNA: TGTGCCAGCAGCTTCACGCCCAACAATGAGCAGTTCTTC. It yields the protein CASSFTPNNEQFF.

This chain joins TRBV2 and TRBJ2-2; D not certain. Germline CDR1 reads SNHLY; CDR2 reads FYNNEI. CDR3 length equals 12 residues. Deletions cut 4 bases from V and 6 bases from J, with 6 bases between. CDR3 loop: CASSGGAGELFF. The CDR3 DNA is TGTGCCAGCAGTGGTGGGGCCGGGGAGCTGTTTTTT.

The chain links TRBV7-9 to TRBJ2-2; no reliable D call. The V end lost 5 bases, the J end lost 0 bases, and 10 bases lay between the germline ends. Germline values: CDR1 SEHNR, CDR2 FQNEAQ (reference sequence). CDR3 length equals 15 residues. In DNA form, the CDR3 reads TGTGCCAGCAGCCCCCCTAAGGCGAACACCGGGGAGCTGTTTTTT. This gives the protein CASSPPKANTGELFF.

The rearrangement joins TRBV28 to TRBJ2-7; 13 nucleotides agree with TRBD2. Trimming at V came to 4 bases and at J to 4 bases, leaving 10 bases not matched to a gene. Germline loops: CDR1 MDHEN, CDR2 SYDVKM. The CDR3 loop spans 17 amino acids. The CDR3 DNA sequence: TGTGCCAGCAGTTCCTCCTTGACTAGCGGGAGGCGGTACGAGCAGTACTTC. Protein sequence: CASSSSLTSGRRYEQYF.

CDR3 sequence reads: CASSQDRGRPYEQYF. The CDR3 bases are TGTGCCAGCAGTCAAGACAGGGGGCGACCCTACGAGCAGTACTTC. The rearrangement links TRBV27 to TRBJ2-7; TRBD1 agrees at 10 bases. Trimming took 5 bases from V and 2 from J; bases not matched to a gene: 6. The V gene's germline CDR1 is MNHEY and CDR2 SMNVEV (reference sequence). The CDR3 has 15 amino acids.

The chain carries TRBV11-2 and TRBJ2-2; D is tentatively TRBD1 or TRBD2 (5 bases each). This CDR3 contains 14 residues. In germline, CDR1 is SGHAT, CDR2 FQNNGV. V was clipped by 1 base and J by 3 bases, with 6 bases between them. CDR3 in DNA: TGTGCCAGCAGCTTAGGAGGGGACACCGGGGAGCTGTTTTTT. Translation: CASSLGGDTGELFF.

The chain recombines TRBV6-5 with TRBJ2-7; D is ambiguous. CDR1 and CDR2 from the germline V gene are MNHEY and SVGAGI. The CDR3 runs 14 residues. Deletions cut 6 bases from V and 5 bases from J, with 17 bases between. In DNA, the CDR3 is TGTGCCAGCAGCCCCCCCCATGACCCAGACGAGCAGTACTTC. Translation: CASSPPHDPDEQYF.

The genes are TRBV5-1 and TRBJ1-5, with D maybe TRBD1 (6 bases). The V and J ends lost 2 bases and 2 bases respectively, with 8 bases between them. The length of the CDR3 is 14 residues. Germline V lookup: CDR1 SGHRS, CDR2 YFSETQ. This chain's CDR3 is CASSLRQGNQPQHF. The CDR3 DNA reads TGCGCCAGCAGCTTACGACAGGGCAATCAGCCCCAGCATTTT.

CDR3 DNA sequence: TGTGCCAGCACCTACAGGGCCGACACTGAAGCTTTCTTT. It translates to CASTYRADTEAFF. The chain uses TRBV6-5 and TRBJ1-1; possible D gene TRBD1, 6 bases. CDR1 is MNHEY and CDR2 is SVGAGI in the germline V gene. V lost 7 bases and J lost 3, with 12 bases in between. The CDR3 contains 13 residues.

The chain links TRBV27 to TRBJ2-2; TRBD2 aligns across 12 bases. The CDR3 length is 19 residues. Germline values: CDR1 MNHEY, CDR2 SMNVEV (reference sequence). Trimming removed 6 bases from V and 1 base from J; junction bases left unmatched: 12. The CDR3 nucleotides read TGTGCCAGCAGGAAATTGGGGCTAGCGGGGGGGAGGAACACCGGGGAGCTGTTTTTT. It codes for CASRKLGLAGGRNTGELFF.

The chain recombines TRBV18 with TRBJ2-1; D is possibly TRBD2 (5 bases). Trimming left V 4 bases short and J 0 bases short, with 13 bases between. Germline values: CDR1 KGHSH, CDR2 LQKENI. The length of the CDR3 is 16 residues. The CDR3 sequence: CASSRGAPSSYNEQFF. The CDR3 DNA sequence: TGTGCCAGCTCACGGGGAGCTCCGAGCTCCTACAATGAGCAGTTCTTC.

The chain combines TRBV29-1 with TRBJ2-7; 8 bases line up with TRBD1. The CDR3 length is 14 residues. From germline, CDR1 is SQVTM and CDR2 ANQGSEA. Germline trimming cut 3 bases from V and 4 bases from J; bases unmatched to any gene: 8. CDR3 coding DNA: TGCAGCGTTGAGATGACAGGGGTCTCTTACGAGCAGTACTTC. Protein product: CSVEMTGVSYEQYF.

This chain links TRBV11-2 with TRBJ2-7, with unresolved D. In germline, CDR1 is SGHAT, CDR2 FQNNGV. The V end lost 0 bases, the J end lost 1 base, and 22 bases lay between the germline ends. The CDR3 is made up of 19 amino acids. As DNA, the CDR3 is TGTGCCAGCAGCTTAGATCCCTTAGCCACCCGAAAAAGGTCCTACGAGCAGTACTTC. Residues: CASSLDPLATRKRSYEQYF.

The chain has TRBV6-5 and TRBJ1-5; D is unclear. Germline assignment: CDR1 MNHEY and CDR2 SVGAGI. The CDR3 is 13 residues long. The V gene lost 6 bases and the J gene lost 5 bases, with 11 bases spanning the gap. The CDR3 region has the DNA TGTGCCAGCAGGCCTCAGAGGGATCAGCCCCAGCATTTT. Translated: CASRPQRDQPQHF.

This clone was seen a few times. The V gene is TRBV6-5, the J gene TRBJ1-1; D gene ambiguous. CDR1 and CDR2 from the germline V gene are MNHEY and SVGAGI. There are 13 residues in the CDR3. V was clipped by 4 bases and J by 5 bases, with 11 bases between them. CDR3 bases: TGTGCCAGCAGTTCCTCCGGAGGGACTGAAGCTTTCTTT. Translation: CASSSSGGTEAFF.